What follows are 16 T cell receptor beta chains derived from one specimen sequenced in a study of cytomegalovirus exposure and HLA in healthy donors. The PCR contained 60 Vbeta and 13 Jbeta primers. TCRdb's table, derived via immunoSEQ multiplex PCR, lists solely in-frame clones and lacks some. The sample yields 85,000 to 100,000 clones, around four fifths seen once. Sequenced sample: PBMCs. These TCRs come from a middle-aged man in good health and CMV-seropositive.

This chain uses TRBV7-2 with TRBJ2-1; perhaps TRBD2 as D (6 bases). This CDR3 is 15 amino acids long. The V gene lost 9 bases and the J gene lost 1 base, with 16 bases spanning the gap. Germline CDR1 reads SGHTA; CDR2 reads FQGNSA. CDR3: CASKGRGGSYNEQFF. The CDR3 DNA is TGTGCCAGTAAGGGGCGGGGCGGTTCCTACAATGAGCAGTTCTTC.

V is TRBV4-1 and J is TRBJ2-7; 8 positions agree with TRBD2. Losses at the gene ends were 1 base for V and 9 bases for J; bases not matched to a gene: 8. CDR1 and CDR2 (germline): MGHRA, YSYEKL. The CDR3 has 14 amino acids. CDR3 loop: CASSQVGRETRQYF. The CDR3 coding sequence is TGCGCCAGCAGCCAAGTCGGGAGGGAAACGCGGCAGTACTTC.

This chain links TRBV28 with TRBJ1-1, with TRBD1 matching over 7 bases. Per germline, CDR1 MDHEN and CDR2 SYDVKM. With 4 bases clipped from V and 4 bases from J, the junction kept 3 bases outside the gene matches. The CDR3 consists of 13 residues. CDR3 in DNA: TGTGCCAGCAGTTCAACAGGGGTCACTGAAGCTTTCTTT. It is translated as CASSSTGVTEAFF. Filled out from reference TRBV28 and TRBJ1-1, the complete variable domain reads DVKVTQSSRYLVKRTGEKVFLECVQDMDHENMFWYRQDPGLGLRLIYFSYDVKMKEKGDIPEGYSVSREKKERFSLILESASTNQTSMYLCASSSTGVTEAFFGQGTRLTVV.

The chain has TRBV7-6 and TRBJ1-2; 8 nucleotides line up with TRBD1. V was clipped by 5 bases and J by 4 bases; unmatched bases: 6. The germline V gene has CDR1 SGHVS and CDR2 FNYEAQ. CDR3 length: 14 residues. In DNA, the CDR3 is TGTGCCAGCAGCCCCTTCGGACAGGGCTATGGCTACACCTTC. Translated, it gives CASSPFGQGYGYTF.

The V call is TRBV5-1, the J call TRBJ1-6, with a weak D call TRBD1 (5 bases). This CDR3 is 14 amino acids long. V was shortened by 4 bases and J by 7 bases, with 12 bases between the two germline ends. The germline gives CDR1 SGHRS, CDR2 YFSETQ. CDR3 loop: CASSPAGGNSPLHF. The CDR3 DNA reads TGCGCCAGCAGCCCCGCCGGGGGGAATTCACCCCTCCACTTT.

The sample holds one count of this clone. This sequence joins TRBV11-2 and TRBJ2-1, with TRBD1 matching over 9 bases. Trimming took 3 bases from V and 4 from J; bases not matched to a gene: 4. There are 15 residues in the CDR3. Germline assignment: CDR1 SGHAT and CDR2 FQNNGV. The CDR3 coding sequence is TGTGCCAGCAGCTTCGGGACAGGGCCTTACAATGAGCAGTTCTTC. Encoded protein: CASSFGTGPYNEQFF.

This chain joins TRBV7-6 and TRBJ2-7, with TRBD2 matching 7 bases. Per germline, CDR1 SGHVS and CDR2 FNYEAQ. The CDR3 spans 13 residues. V was clipped by 2 bases and J by 2 bases; unmatched bases: 0. CDR3 region: CASSLTSAYEQYF. DNA of the CDR3: TGTGCCAGCAGCTTAACTAGCGCCTACGAGCAGTACTTC.

The rearrangement uses TRBV6-1 and TRBJ1-1; 7 bases align to TRBD1. From germline, CDR1 is MNHNS and CDR2 SASEGT. V dropped 7 bases and J dropped 1; count of bases not matched to a gene: 9. This CDR3 contains 15 residues. The CDR3 coding sequence is TGTGCCAGCACCTCCTTACAGGGGACGAACACTGAAGCTTTCTTT. Translated: CASTSLQGTNTEAFF.

This chain joins TRBV4-3 and TRBJ2-7, with a tentative D call TRBD1 (7 bases). Trimming removed 2 bases at V and 4 bases at J, with 15 bases between. The CDR3 runs to 15 residues. Germline CDR1 LGHNA, CDR2 YSLEER. Here the CDR3 DNA reads TGCGCCAGCAGCCAACTTCAGGGGGGAATTTACGAGCAGTACTTC. It specifies CASSQLQGGIYEQYF.

The V and J genes are TRBV29-1 and TRBJ1-2, with TRBD1 identical over 10 bases. The CDR3 loop spans 15 amino acids. Germline V gives CDR1 SQVTM, CDR2 ANQGSEA. The V segment lost 0 bases and the J segment 8 bases; nucleotides outside the gene matches: 9. CDR3 sequence: CSVEDEGTGVGGYTF. The CDR3 coding sequence is TGCAGCGTTGAAGACGAGGGGACAGGGGTGGGAGGCTACACCTTC.

The V and J genes are TRBV28 and TRBJ2-7; 12 nucleotides match TRBD2. CDR3 length: 14 residues. V lost 6 bases to trimming and J lost 7 bases; unmatched junction nucleotides: 7. Germline assignment: CDR1 MDHEN and CDR2 SYDVKM. The CDR3, as DNA: TGTGCCAGCAGCCCTAGCGGGGGGGGCTGGGAGCAGTACTTC. Its protein product is CASSPSGGGWEQYF.

The genes are TRBV28 and TRBJ1-2; 7 positions match TRBD1. This CDR3 has 13 amino acids. The junction had 9 bases not matched to a gene; V was cut back by 9 bases and J by 5 bases. Germline lookup yields CDR1 MDHEN and CDR2 SYDVKM. CDR3 region: CASLDRAKYGYTF. Written as DNA, the CDR3 is TGTGCCAGTTTAGACAGGGCGAAATATGGCTACACCTTC.

The CDR3 coding sequence is TGTGCCAGCAGTTACAGCTCGGTATACGAGCAGTACTTC. It is translated as CASSYSSVYEQYF. The gene calls are TRBV6-5 and TRBJ2-7, with D unresolved. The CDR3 totals 13 residues. CDR1 and CDR2 from the germline V gene are MNHEY and SVGAGI. V lost 2 bases, J lost 4 bases, and 9 bases lay in between.

This clone was counted between two and nine times. The CDR3 reads CASSQPAGQMNTEAFF. CDR3 bases: TGCGCCAGCAGCCAACCCGCAGGACAGATGAACACTGAAGCTTTCTTT. The rearrangement joins TRBV4-1 to TRBJ1-1; tentative D call: TRBD1 (6 bases). Trimming pared 2 bases from V and 0 bases from J, leaving 13 bases between. CDR1 is MGHRA, CDR2 YSYEKL, per germline. The CDR3 length is 16 residues.

The chain couples TRBV30 to TRBJ1-1; unclear D gene. Germline CDR1 and CDR2: GTSNPN and SVGIG (reference sequence). The CDR3 sequence is 11 residues long. V lost 2 bases and J lost 4, with 5 bases in between. CDR3 protein: CAWSPITEAFF. The CDR3 DNA follows: TGTGCCTGGAGTCCCATCACTGAAGCTTTCTTT.

This sequence joins TRBV28 and TRBJ1-5; the D gene is possibly TRBD1 (6 bases). There are 15 residues in the CDR3. V gave up 6 bases and J gave up 6 bases, with 18 bases separating them. CDR1 MDHEN and CDR2 SYDVKM come from the germline V gene. CDR3 coding DNA: TGTGCCAGCAGAGTCGTCAGTGGGGGCATTCAGCCCCAGCATTTT. This encodes CASRVVSGGIQPQHF.